This entry lists 2 T cell receptor beta chains sequenced from one sample in a study of blood T cell repertoires in COVID-19. The method was immunoSEQ multiplex PCR; TCRdb's version includes in-frame clones alone and lacks a portion of them. The sample shows about 220,000 clones, around four fifths of them seen only once. Sequences were obtained from PBMCs or T cells enriched from blood (not recorded which). The receptors originated from a woman aged 35 to 49 who had been exposed to COVID-19.

The gene calls are TRBV18 and TRBJ1-4; D is ambiguous. Per the germline V gene, CDR1 is KGHSH and CDR2 is LQKENI. The CDR3 is 13 amino acids. V dropped 6 bases and J dropped 6 bases, with 11 bases sitting between them. In nucleotides, the CDR3 is TGTGCCAGCTCCGGCGGCGCAGATGAAAAACTGTTTTTT. Translating it yields CASSGGADEKLFF.

The chain combines TRBV3-1 (or the pseudogene TRBV3-2) with TRBJ2-5; tentatively, D is TRBD2 (6 bases). CDR3 size: 15 residues. The germline V and J ends were trimmed by 3 bases and 7 bases, with 18 bases remaining between them. Germline V gene data show CDR1 as LGHDT and CDR2 as YNNKEL (reference sequence). The CDR3 sequence: CASSHAGPKMGTQYF. CDR3 sequence (DNA): TGTGCCAGCAGCCACGCGGGGCCTAAGATGGGGACCCAGTACTTC.